The T cell receptor (beta chain) described here comes from a study of blood T cells in healthy people across ages (dated by TCRdb to between 2014 and 2016). Concerning the study at large: In model experiments, roughly one uniquely barcoded TCR beta cDNA molecule per two T cells was captured by template switching. Using deep sequencing normalized with unique cDNA molecular identifiers, the study measured how TCR beta repertoire diversity changes with age. The donors were divided into four age groups: young (average around 16 years), middle-aged (about 40), aged (about 60) and long-lived (82). To avoid experimental bias, donors of different ages were distributed randomly across sequencing lanes. Two additional independent replicas of 1 million unique cDNA reads from the same blood draw were analyzed for two donors (one aged 18 to 29 and one aged 80 or older). The paper as a whole reports these results and caveats: Observed TCR beta diversity correlated strongly with the percentage of naive T cells measured by flow cytometry. As age increased, observed TCR beta diversity per million T cells dropped in a roughly linear way, and a significant reduction was already evident by age 40. The CMV infection status of donors was not known, potentially confounding age-related changes in expanded clonotypes. Since profiling was done on bulk unsorted PBMCs, naive and antigen-experienced compartments could not be conclusively compared. Compared with the aged group, the long-lived group had more naive CD4+ T cells, fewer expanded clones and increased TCR diversity, suggesting age selection. Estimates of total diversity based on one million sequenced T cells were regarded as lower bounds and as underestimates.

The germline V gene (reference sequence) specifies LNHDA as CDR1 and SQIVND as CDR2. The CDR3 holds 15 amino acids from the cysteine to the phenylalanine. Kept here is only the CDR3 DNA, which spans 45 bases and is read in frame from base 1. V is cut by 0 bases and J by 3 bases, and the space between the germline ends is 9 bases. This clonotype was detected only a few times. The specificity of this receptor is unknown. Base qualities were left out, and no much larger clone turns up one base away. The roughly 39 donors, aged about 6 to 90 years, were systemically healthy Caucasian individuals from Russia. Each donor gave approximately 10 milliliters of peripheral blood, collected into EDTA-treated Vacutainer tubes. Ficoll-Paque density-gradient centrifugation was used to isolate PBMCs, with at least 6 million obtained per sample. Total RNA, at least 6 micrograms per sample, was extracted from PBMCs with Trizol reagent. For every donor, flow cytometry on a PBMC aliquot measured the percentage of naive CD45RAhigh/CD27high T cells.

The receptor library was made with 5' RACE. These reads were obtained on an Illumina HiSeq 2500. A second PCR of about 6 to 12 cycles was run with a J-beta primer mix and a sample-barcoded 5' primer. Each TCR beta cDNA molecule received a unique molecular identifier from a template-switch 5' adaptor carrying 12 random nucleotides. At least 2.5 million CDR3-containing paired-end reads were obtained from each sample. All of the RNA was converted into first-strand cDNA using the Mint cDNA synthesis kit, with a TRBC-specific oligonucleotide serving as the primer. Following uracil-DNA glycosylase treatment, a first 18-cycle PCR with universal primers M1SS and BC2_uni_R was performed on all cDNA. The study's processing was this. For normalization, 1 million high-quality reads, each with a distinct molecular identifier, were randomly selected from each sample. Instead of being binned into consensus sequences, reads with shared molecular identifiers were discarded. CDR3 identification, clonotype clustering and error correction used MiTCR with a Q25 quality threshold and the strictest error-elimination algorithm. A nonparametric unseen species model using Euler transformation provided a lower-bound estimate of total TCR beta diversity. The raw public data were reprocessed by TCRdb itself: fastp quality trimming at Q25, MiXCR clonotype calling, in-frame beta chains only. Every entry covers one CDR3 protein and lists the most common genes and DNA from its rows. TCRdb, not the original authors, processed these V and J calls. The sample contains 1,500,000 or so distinct CDR3 sequences, 59% of them found a single time. The ten largest make up 5.5% to 8% of the sample.

This chain is built from TRBV19 and TRBJ1-5, with the D gene not clear enough to name. The sample taken for sequencing was blood. The origin of this receptor is a man in his late teens or twenties in good health. The base sequence is TGTGCCAGTAGTATAGAGAGGGCACACAATCAGCCCCAGCATTTT. Its translation reads: CASSIERAHNQPQHF.